The entry below describes one TCR beta chain. These data are taken from a study of blood T cell repertoires in COVID-19. In the study overall: The United States, Italy and Spain provided the acute and convalescent COVID-19 samples. T cells, B-cell-depleted T cells, or PBMCs supplied cDNA or gDNA.

Germline CDR1 SEHNR, CDR2 FQNEAQ (reference sequence). V trimming: 5 bases; J trimming: 3 bases; junction bases outside the gene matches: 2. This CDR3 region has 14 residues. Methods used by the authors: Researchers report that nucleated cell counts were estimated from reference gene primer amplification. Sequencing was performed with immunoSEQ multiplex PCR; in TCRdb, only in-frame clones are kept and a portion is missing. For V, J and clone size, that table is used; D and trimming come from the DNA. Of fewer than 400,000 clones in the sample, approximately 85% were seen once. Recovered status in Cohort 3 required two negative PCRs, clearance, or symptom resolution.

This chain uses TRBV7-9 with TRBJ2-5, with 11 positions matching TRBD2. The origin of this receptor is a young man who had recovered from COVID-19. Sequencing was done on a sample of PBMCs or T cells enriched from blood (not recorded which). The CDR3 sequence is CASSQGLAEETQYF. DNA for the CDR3: TGTGCCAGCAGCCAGGGACTAGCGGAAGAGACCCAGTACTTC. Drawing the rest from reference TRBV7-9 and TRBJ2-5, the complete variable domain is DTGVSQNPRHKITKRGQNVTFRCDPISEHNRLYWYRQTLGQGPEFLTYFQNEAQLEKSRLLSDRFSAERPKGSFSTLEIQRTEQGDSAMYLCASSQGLAEETQYFGPGTRLLVL.